One and the same sample provided the 24 T cell receptor beta chains below, sequenced in a study of T cell responses to AZD1222 COVID-19 vaccine. Assay: immunoSEQ multiplex PCR; the TCRdb copy retains only in-frame clones and omits some. The data show some 120,000 clones, approximately 90% seen once. The source material was peripheral blood, sampled on day 0 of AZD1222 vaccination. Receptors were obtained from an adult in good health.

The chain couples TRBV24-1 to TRBJ1-5; D call uncertain. Looked up from germline, CDR1 is KGHDR and CDR2 is SFDVKD. The germline V and J ends were trimmed by 4 bases and 4 bases, with 10 bases remaining between them. The CDR3 loop spans 14 amino acids. Here the CDR3 reads CATSDQGTNQPQHF. CDR3 DNA: TGTGCCACCAGTGACCAAGGTACAAATCAGCCCCAGCATTTT.

This chain uses TRBV7-2 with TRBJ1-1, with 9 nucleotides matching TRBD1. The V gene end was trimmed by 5 bases and the J gene end by 1 base; junction bases not matched to a gene: 2. This CDR3 region has 14 residues. The germline V gene encodes CDR1 SGHTA and CDR2 FQGNSA. DNA of the CDR3: TGTGCCAGCAGCCCGGACAGGGGGAACACTGAAGCTTTCTTT. Translation: CASSPDRGNTEAFF.

The J gene is TRBJ2-1, the V gene TRBV5-8; 15 bases are shared with TRBD2. The CDR3 sequence is 18 residues long. After removal of 4 bases from V and 5 bases from J, the junction contained 10 bases not matched to a gene. CDR1 is SGHTS and CDR2 is YDEGEE in the germline V gene. The CDR3 here is CASSDSGLAGGTHNEQFF. The CDR3 DNA reads TGTGCCAGCAGCGACTCGGGACTAGCGGGAGGTACCCACAATGAGCAGTTCTTC.

This clone appeared a single time. The chain joins TRBV25-1 to TRBJ1-1; 7 nucleotides line up with TRBD1. Germline CDR1 MGHDK, CDR2 SYGVNS. V lost 2 bases and J lost 4; bases outside the gene matches: 4. The CDR3 is 14 amino acids. Here the CDR3 DNA reads TGTGCCAGCAGTGAAAAAAACAGGGGCACTGAAGCTTTCTTT. Its translation is CASSEKNRGTEAFF. Supplemented by reference TRBV25-1 and TRBJ1-1, the full variable domain reads EADIYQTPRYLVIGTGKKITLECSQTMGHDKMYWYQQDPGMELHLIHYSYGVNSTEKGDLSSESTVSRIRTEHFPLTLESARPSHTSQYLCASSEKNRGTEAFFGQGTRLTVV.

The chain carries TRBV15 and TRBJ2-3; D unclear. The CDR3 covers 15 residues. Germline assignment: CDR1 LNHNV and CDR2 YYDKDF (reference sequence). V was cut by 0 bases and J by 4 bases, with 11 bases left in between. The CDR3 DNA follows: TGTGCCACCAGCAGAGAGGGTGTAAGGTCAGATACGCAGTATTTT. Translating gives CATSREGVRSDTQYF.

V gene TRBV2 combines with J gene TRBJ2-2; D gene uncertain. Trimming stripped 6 bases from V and 0 bases from J, with 11 bases between. The CDR3 runs to 15 residues. CDR1 and CDR2 from the germline V gene are SNHLY and FYNNEI. CDR3 DNA: TGTGCCAGCAGACCTCAGACAACGAACACCGGGGAGCTGTTTTTT. As protein: CASRPQTTNTGELFF.

V usage is TRBV27 and J usage is TRBJ1-6; 8 nucleotides line up with TRBD1. The CDR3 totals 15 residues. Germline CDR1 MNHEY, CDR2 SMNVEV (reference sequence). V gave up 4 bases and J gave up 10 bases; unmatched junction bases: 9. The chain's CDR3 is CASSSPTGEGSPLHF. The CDR3 region has the DNA TGTGCCAGCAGTTCCCCGACAGGGGAGGGGTCACCCCTCCACTTT.

V and J are TRBV4-3 and TRBJ2-1, with TRBD2 as a possible D gene (5 bases). CDR1 is LGHNA and CDR2 is YSLEER in the germline V gene. The CDR3 spans 16 residues. Trimming took 4 bases from V and 4 from J, leaving 17 bases between them. CDR3 region: CASSPDASGKYNEQFF. The DNA of the CDR3 is TGCGCCAGCAGCCCAGACGCGAGCGGCAAATACAATGAGCAGTTCTTC.

The J gene is TRBJ1-2, the V gene TRBV24-1; D unresolved. Trimming removed 3 bases at V and 8 bases at J, with 12 bases between. This CDR3 contains 13 residues. Germline CDR1 is KGHDR and CDR2 is SFDVKD. The CDR3 nucleotides read TGTGCCACCAGTGATCCGGCGCGCGGCGGCTACACCTTC. It encodes CATSDPARGGYTF.

The chain uses TRBV18 and TRBJ1-4, with TRBD1 matching 8 bases. Germline values: CDR1 KGHSH, CDR2 LQKENI. This CDR3 contains 15 residues. Trimming took 2 bases from V and 7 from J; bases not matched to a gene: 6. Here the CDR3 DNA reads TGTGCCAGCTCACCAAGCCGGGACAGGCCTGAAAAACTGTTTTTT. As protein: CASSPSRDRPEKLFF.

A note on this clone: Other nucleotide sequences in the sample specify the same CDR3. The V gene is TRBV11-3, the J gene TRBJ2-3; D is perhaps TRBD1 (6 bases). The CDR3 totals 17 residues. The V end was cut by 5 bases, the J end by 6 bases, with 24 bases between. Germline V CDR1 and CDR2: SGHNT, YENEEA. The CDR3 protein is CASSPGVRLTLSDTQYF. The DNA for the CDR3 is TGTGCCAGCAGCCCAGGGGTTAGGCTCACTCTCAGCGATACGCAGTATTTT.

Only one count was recorded for this clone. V is TRBV4-3 and J is TRBJ2-1; 8 nucleotides line up with TRBD2. The CDR3 totals 20 residues. The germline V gene encodes CDR1 LGHNA and CDR2 YSLEER. J gave up 3 bases and V 4 bases, and 20 bases lay outside the gene matches. The CDR3 spells CASSPTTGTSSSYYYNEQFF. CDR3 bases: TGCGCCAGCAGCCCGACGACCGGGACTAGTTCTTCTTATTACTACAATGAGCAGTTCTTC.

This clone was counted only a few times. The genes are TRBV7-9 and TRBJ2-5, with 7 bases matching TRBD1. V shed 3 bases, J shed 7 bases, and the junction held 8 bases outside the gene matches. The CDR3 covers 14 residues. Germline CDR1 SEHNR, CDR2 FQNEAQ (reference sequence). The CDR3 protein is CASSFIDRAVTQYF. Here the CDR3 DNA reads TGTGCCAGCAGCTTTATCGACAGGGCGGTGACCCAGTACTTC.

The J gene is TRBJ2-2, the V gene TRBV5-1, with 10 positions matching TRBD2. The V segment lost 1 base and the J segment 0 bases; nucleotides outside the gene matches: 6. The CDR3 spans 18 residues. Germline-derived CDR1 and CDR2 are SGHRS and YFSETQ. DNA of the CDR3: TGCGCCAGCAGCTTGCGGCTAGCGGGAGCCTCGAACACCGGGGAGCTGTTTTTT. It codes for CASSLRLAGASNTGELFF.

This sequence joins TRBV19 and TRBJ2-7; D is undetermined. V gave up 5 bases and J gave up 3 bases, with 14 bases separating them. This CDR3 has 14 amino acids. Germline loops: CDR1 LNHDA, CDR2 SQIVND (reference sequence). For the CDR3, the DNA is TGTGCCAGTAGTGCTGTGTACTCAAACTACGAGCAGTACTTC. Its protein is CASSAVYSNYEQYF.

The chain joins TRBV28 to TRBJ2-6; 7 bases align to TRBD2. The CDR3 is made up of 18 amino acids. Trimming at V came to 11 bases and at J to 0 bases, leaving 16 bases not matched to a gene. CDR1 MDHEN and CDR2 SYDVKM come from the germline V gene. CDR3 residues: CASQGGSGSRSGANVLTF. CDR3 DNA sequence: TGTGCCTCCCAGGGAGGGTCTGGATCCCGCTCTGGGGCCAACGTCCTGACTTTC.

The chain employs TRBV3-1 (or the pseudogene TRBV3-2) and TRBJ2-3; TRBD2 matches 7 bases. Per germline, CDR1 LGHDT and CDR2 YNNKEL (reference sequence). This CDR3 comprises 15 residues. J was trimmed by 6 bases and V by 5 bases; bases with no gene match: 11. CDR3 amino acids: CASSSPGGAGDTQYF. CDR3 sequence (DNA): TGTGCCAGCAGCAGCCCGGGGGGAGCTGGGGATACGCAGTATTTT.

CDR3 sequence (DNA): TGTGCCAGCAGCTCCCCCCCCGACAGGATCCCCTATAATTCACCCCTCCACTTT. Its translation: CASSSPPDRIPYNSPLHF. J is TRBJ1-6 and V is TRBV7-2; TRBD1 might be the D (6 bases). The CDR3 consists of 18 residues. Germline V lookup: CDR1 SGHTA, CDR2 FQGNSA. V lost 4 bases and J lost 2, with 18 bases in between.

This chain uses TRBV27 with TRBJ1-1, with D perhaps matching TRBD1 (5 bases). Germline CDR1 and CDR2: MNHEY and SMNVEV (reference sequence). The CDR3 sequence is 14 residues long. V dropped 6 bases and J dropped 3 bases, with 14 bases sitting between them. Here the CDR3 DNA reads TGTGCCAGCAGAATTATGGGGGGGGACACTGAAGCTTTCTTT. Residues: CASRIMGGDTEAFF.

The chain uses TRBV9 and TRBJ1-4; D remains ambiguous. This CDR3 region has 14 residues. The V gene lost 4 bases and the J gene lost 1 base, with 8 bases spanning the gap. Germline values: CDR1 SGDLS, CDR2 YYNGEE. The CDR3: CASSPGRTNEKLFF. Written as DNA, the CDR3 is TGTGCCAGCAGCCCCGGGCGAACTAATGAAAAACTGTTTTTT.

This rearrangement joins TRBV7-9 to TRBJ2-4; TRBD2 might be the D (6 bases). CDR3 length equals 14 residues. The germline gives CDR1 SEHNR, CDR2 FQNEAQ (reference sequence). The germline V and J ends were trimmed by 1 base and 5 bases, with 9 bases remaining between them. Here the CDR3 reads CASSLGGVQNIQYF. The CDR3 nucleotides are TGTGCCAGCAGCTTAGGCGGGGTTCAAAACATTCAGTACTTC. Full variable domain (remainder filled in from reference TRBV7-9 and TRBJ2-4): DTGVSQNPRHKITKRGQNVTFRCDPISEHNRLYWYRQTLGQGPEFLTYFQNEAQLEKSRLLSDRFSAERPKGSFSTLEIQRTEQGDSAMYLCASSLGGVQNIQYFGAGTRLSVL.

J is TRBJ2-1 and V is TRBV28; D call uncertain. V was pared by 6 bases and J by 0 bases, with 12 bases between. This CDR3 region has 15 residues. The V gene's germline CDR1 is MDHEN and CDR2 SYDVKM. In DNA, the CDR3 is TGTGCCAGCAGCGATAGATCCGTCTCCTACAATGAGCAGTTCTTC. Protein sequence: CASSDRSVSYNEQFF.

The chain joins TRBV10-3 to TRBJ2-7, with 8 bases aligning to TRBD2. The V gene end was trimmed by 0 bases and the J gene end by 4 bases; junction bases not matched to a gene: 11. The CDR3 is 17 residues long. The germline V gene has CDR1 ENHRY and CDR2 SYGVKD. CDR3 residues: CAISESPGKAGGYEQYF. DNA for the CDR3: TGTGCCATCAGTGAGTCCCCAGGGAAGGCGGGAGGTTACGAGCAGTACTTC.

The chain uses TRBV18 and TRBJ2-3; D might be TRBD1 (5 bases). Germline CDR1 is KGHSH and CDR2 is LQKENI. The V end was cut by 1 base, the J end by 4 bases, with 15 bases between. The CDR3 has 16 amino acids. The CDR3 sequence: CASSPQGLGGSDTQYF. The CDR3 nucleotides are TGTGCCAGCTCACCACAGGGGTTGGGTGGATCAGATACGCAGTATTTT.